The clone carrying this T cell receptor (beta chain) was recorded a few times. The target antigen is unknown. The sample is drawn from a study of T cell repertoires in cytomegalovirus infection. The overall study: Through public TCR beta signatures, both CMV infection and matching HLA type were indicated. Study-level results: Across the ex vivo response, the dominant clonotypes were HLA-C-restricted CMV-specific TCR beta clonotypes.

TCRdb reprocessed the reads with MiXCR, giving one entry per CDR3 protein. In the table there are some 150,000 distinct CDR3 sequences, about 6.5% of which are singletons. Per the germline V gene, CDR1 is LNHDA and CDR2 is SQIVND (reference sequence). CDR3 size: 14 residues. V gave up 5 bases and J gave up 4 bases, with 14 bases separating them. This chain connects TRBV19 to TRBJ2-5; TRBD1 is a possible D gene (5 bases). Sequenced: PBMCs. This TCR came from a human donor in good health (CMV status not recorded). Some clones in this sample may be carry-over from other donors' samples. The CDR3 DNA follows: TGTGCCAGTAGTCCCAGGGCGACGGGAGAGACCCAGTACTTC. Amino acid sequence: CASSPRATGETQYF.